The 28 T cell receptor beta chains below come from one sample, sequenced in a study of shared T cell receptors in the human thymus. Clones were sequenced by immunoSEQ multiplex PCR, and TCRdb holds only the in-frame ones, with some missing. Of 500,000 to 850,000 clones listed, over 75% were seen once; the top ten hold 0.0094%. The data also belong to a second study, concerning human thymus T cells.

The sample was thymocytes. The receptors here all came from a boy younger than two with a congenital heart defect.

The gene calls are TRBV9 and TRBJ2-7; 11 bases are a match to TRBD2. Germline CDR1 and CDR2: SGDLS and YYNGEE. This CDR3 is built from 15 residues. V lost 0 bases to trimming and J lost 6 bases; unmatched junction nucleotides: 5. The CDR3 nucleotides read TGTGCCAGCAGCGTAGCTAGCGGGGGGTTATCCGAGCAGTACTTC. Its protein product is CASSVASGGLSEQYF.

The chain uses TRBV29-1 and TRBJ2-1; 13 bases are shared with TRBD2. This CDR3 has 20 residues. The junction had 13 bases not matched to a gene; V was cut back by 0 bases and J by 2 bases. The germline V gene has CDR1 SQVTM and CDR2 ANQGSEA. CDR3 nucleotide sequence: TGCAGCGTTGAAGACCTGACTAGCGGGGGGCTGCGATTAACCTACAATGAGCAGTTCTTC. Translating it yields CSVEDLTSGGLRLTYNEQFF.

This clone was counted a single time. The V call is TRBV7-9, the J call TRBJ2-5; TRBD2 matches 12 bases. V was pared by 4 bases and J by 7 bases, with 16 bases of the junction left unmatched. This CDR3 region has 18 residues. The V gene's germline CDR1 is SEHNR and CDR2 FQNEAQ (reference sequence). The CDR3 bases are TGTGCCAGCAGCTCCTACAGAGGGACTAGCGGGTCTCACTCGACCCAGTACTTC. Its protein product is CASSSYRGTSGSHSTQYF.

This clone has more than one count but fewer than ten. The chain links TRBV4-3 to TRBJ1-6, with TRBD1 as a possible D gene (5 bases). V was pared by 0 bases and J by 8 bases, with 14 bases between. The CDR3 has 16 residues. Germline CDR1 reads LGHNA; CDR2 reads YSLEER. The CDR3 region has the DNA TGCGCCAGCAGCCAAGATCGGGGCAGGGAGGATTCACCCCTCCACTTT. Its protein is CASSQDRGREDSPLHF.

The chain recombines TRBV14 with TRBJ2-1, with 8 bases that match TRBD2. CDR3 size: 17 residues. Per the germline V gene, CDR1 is SGHDN and CDR2 is FVKESK. The V segment lost 0 bases and the J segment 5 bases; nucleotides outside the gene matches: 9. The DNA for the CDR3 is TGTGCCAGCAGCCAAGAAATTGAGCGGGAGAGTAACAATGAGCAGTTCTTC. Encoded protein: CASSQEIERESNNEQFF.

This clone was seen only once. The genes are TRBV6-1 and TRBJ2-1; 7 bases align to TRBD2. Trimming at V came to 4 bases and at J to 8 bases, leaving 8 bases not matched to a gene. The germline V gene has CDR1 MNHNS and CDR2 SASEGT. The CDR3 runs 14 residues. The CDR3 sequence: CASSASRESYEQFF. DNA of the CDR3: TGTGCCAGCAGTGCATCGCGGGAGAGCTATGAGCAGTTCTTC.

The chain carries TRBV5-8 and TRBJ1-2; weak D call: TRBD1 (5 bases). V lost 2 bases to trimming and J lost 3 bases, with 23 bases between them. Germline CDR1 is SGHTS and CDR2 is YDEGEE. This CDR3 is built from 18 residues. This CDR3 is CASSFWAGRKVGDYGYTF. CDR3 in DNA: TGTGCCAGCAGCTTTTGGGCTGGGCGGAAGGTAGGGGACTATGGCTACACCTTC.

This rearrangement joins TRBV4-3 to TRBJ2-2, with D possibly being TRBD2 (6 bases). Germline CDR1 reads LGHNA; CDR2 reads YSLEER. The CDR3 runs 16 residues. V dropped 0 bases and J dropped 4 bases, with 12 bases sitting between them. CDR3 coding DNA: TGCGCCAGCAGCCAAGACCAACAGACTAGCACCGGGGAGCTGTTTTTT. Encoded protein: CASSQDQQTSTGELFF.

The genes are TRBV19 and TRBJ1-5; TRBD1 matches at 8 bases. Germline V gene data show CDR1 as LNHDA and CDR2 as SQIVND (reference sequence). Trimming cost V 0 bases and J 7 bases; bases outside gene matches: 2. The CDR3 runs 14 residues. Written as DNA, the CDR3 is TGTGCCAGTAGTATAGATAACAGGGGGCAGCCCCAGCATTTT. It yields the protein CASSIDNRGQPQHF.

Note on this clone: Other DNA sequences within the sample encode an identical CDR3. The chain employs TRBV6-1 and TRBJ2-5; D possibly corresponds to TRBD1 (6 bases). Trimming left V 6 bases short and J 0 bases short, with 8 bases between. Germline-derived CDR1 and CDR2 are MNHNS and SASEGT. CDR3 length: 13 amino acids. In DNA, the CDR3 is TGTGCCAGCAGAAGACAGGACCAAGAGACCCAGTACTTC. Translated: CASRRQDQETQYF.

The gene calls are TRBV6-1 and TRBJ1-5, with 10 bases matching TRBD1. Germline CDR1 reads MNHNS; CDR2 reads SASEGT. CDR3 length equals 22 residues. The V segment lost 1 base and the J segment 0 bases; nucleotides outside the gene matches: 18. The CDR3 bases are TGTGCCAGCAGTGAAGGGGGACAGGGGACTCCCATTCCCCCTTATAGCAATCAGCCCCAGCATTTT. It yields the protein CASSEGGQGTPIPPYSNQPQHF.

The chain employs TRBV4-3 and TRBJ2-1; 8 bases are a match to TRBD2. The CDR3 sequence is 18 residues long. V shed 0 bases and J 1 base; nucleotides not matched to a gene: 8. Germline V gene data show CDR1 as LGHNA and CDR2 as YSLEER. The CDR3 spells CASSQDLASGLSYNEQFF. CDR3 sequence (DNA): TGCGCCAGCAGCCAAGATTTGGCTAGCGGGTTATCCTACAATGAGCAGTTCTTC.

CDR3 bases: TGCAGCGTTGAAGGTGGCCATCCGAACACCGGGGAGCTGTTTTTT. As protein: CSVEGGHPNTGELFF. The genes are TRBV29-1 and TRBJ2-2; D is uncertain. This CDR3 region has 15 residues. Trimming cost V 1 base and J 0 bases, with 9 bases left between them. Germline values: CDR1 SQVTM, CDR2 ANQGSEA.

The rearrangement links TRBV18 to TRBJ2-7; possible D gene TRBD2, 5 bases. The CDR3 extends over 13 amino acids. With 4 bases removed from V and 0 bases from J, the gap between germline ends came to 7 bases. From germline, CDR1 is KGHSH and CDR2 LQKENI. The CDR3 nucleotides are TGTGCCAGCTCACACGGGGACTCCTACGAGCAGTACTTC. This codes for CASSHGDSYEQYF.

The V call is TRBV5-4, the J call TRBJ1-1; D uncertain. There are 14 residues in the CDR3. Germline CDR1 and CDR2: SGHNT and YYREEE (reference sequence). V was cut by 0 bases and J by 5 bases, with 11 bases left in between. The CDR3 region is CASSLDVRRTEAFF. As DNA, the CDR3 is TGTGCCAGCAGCTTGGACGTCCGGAGGACTGAAGCTTTCTTT.

This clone showed up just once. The rearrangement uses TRBV6-1 and TRBJ2-7; TRBD1 agrees at 7 bases. V gave up 1 base and J gave up 6 bases; unmatched junction bases: 9. The CDR3 sequence is 15 residues long. Germline V gives CDR1 MNHNS, CDR2 SASEGT. CDR3 bases: TGTGCCAGCAGTGAAGTTAAAGACAGGGTGTCCGAGCAGTACTTC. Protein product: CASSEVKDRVSEQYF.

The V call is TRBV5-6, the J call TRBJ2-5; TRBD1 aligns across 8 bases. Germline V CDR1 and CDR2: SGHDT, YYEEEE. Losses at the gene ends were 4 bases for V and 2 bases for J; bases not matched to a gene: 7. CDR3 size: 15 residues. CDR3 in amino acids: CASSRRTGQQETQYF. As DNA, the CDR3 is TGTGCCAGCAGCCGGCGGACAGGGCAACAAGAGACCCAGTACTTC.

The chain links TRBV30 to TRBJ1-3; D is unclear. V lost 5 bases and J 8 bases, leaving 10 bases between the germline ends. The CDR3 totals 11 residues. Germline lookup yields CDR1 GTSNPN and CDR2 SVGIG (reference sequence). The CDR3 DNA reads TGTGCCTGGCAGTCCCTTTACACCATATATTTT. The encoded protein is CAWQSLYTIYF. The full variable domain, with the rest looked up from reference TRBV30 and TRBJ1-3, is SQTIHQWPATLVQPVGSPLSLECTVEGTSNPNLYWYRQAAGRGLQLLFYSVGIGQISSEVPQNLSASRPQDRQFILSSKKLLLSDSGFYLCAWQSLYTIYFGEGSWLTVV.

The chain carries TRBV29-1 and TRBJ2-7, with D tentatively TRBD1 (7 bases). Germline V CDR1 and CDR2: SQVTM, ANQGSEA. The V end was cut by 7 bases, the J end by 5 bases, with 24 bases between. The CDR3 is made up of 15 amino acids. CDR3 nucleotides: TGCAGCGCTCGCAGACAGGGCCCCCGGAGGGACGAGCAGTACTTC. Translated: CSARRQGPRRDEQYF.

Concerning this clone: The junction shows a germline mismatch at one end, possibly a read error. J is TRBJ2-5 and V is TRBV7-7, with 8 bases matching TRBD2. Per the germline V gene, CDR1 is SSHAT and CDR2 is FNYEAQ (reference sequence). The CDR3 runs to 14 residues. CDR3 protein: CASSRAGGGETQYF. The CDR3 DNA is TGTGCTAGCAGCCGGGCGGGGGGAGGTGAGACCCAGTACTTC.

The gene calls are TRBV6-1 and TRBJ2-2; TRBD2 agrees at 7 bases. CDR3 size: 17 residues. Germline assignment: CDR1 MNHNS and CDR2 SASEGT. Germline trimming cut 3 bases from V and 2 bases from J; bases unmatched to any gene: 9. The CDR3 DNA follows: TGTGCCAGCAGTGACCCGGGAGGAATGGGTAACACCGGGGAGCTGTTTTTT. It codes for CASSDPGGMGNTGELFF.

This sequence joins TRBV5-1 and TRBJ1-2, with D uncertain. Germline V gene lookup returns CDR1 SGHRS and CDR2 YFSETQ. There are 14 residues in the CDR3. Trimming took 7 bases from V and 0 from J, leaving 13 bases between them. The CDR3 here is CASATGYSNYGYTF. The CDR3 region has the DNA TGCGCCAGCGCGACGGGGTACTCTAACTATGGCTACACCTTC.

V is TRBV4-1 and J is TRBJ2-1; 10 nucleotides line up with TRBD2. The CDR3 length is 15 residues. V shed 4 bases and J 4 bases; nucleotides not matched to a gene: 4. The germline CDR1 and CDR2 sequences are MGHRA and YSYEKL. The CDR3 loop reads CASSPRTSGYNEQFF. Here the CDR3 DNA reads TGCGCCAGCAGCCCAAGGACTAGCGGTTACAATGAGCAGTTCTTC.

The chain links TRBV19 to TRBJ1-4; D uncertain. Trimming took 3 bases from V and 8 from J, leaving 16 bases between them. This CDR3 spans 15 amino acids. Germline assignment: CDR1 LNHDA and CDR2 SQIVND (reference sequence). CDR3: CASSIPSEVEEKLFF. The CDR3 DNA sequence: TGTGCCAGTAGTATCCCTTCAGAGGTGGAAGAAAAACTGTTTTTT.

V gene TRBV10-3 combines with J gene TRBJ2-3; perhaps TRBD2 as D (7 bases). Germline lookup yields CDR1 ENHRY and CDR2 SYGVKD. The CDR3 runs to 15 residues. The V end was cut by 10 bases, the J end by 5 bases, with 22 bases between. CDR3 protein: CATVQRDIGRDTQYF. The CDR3 DNA follows: TGTGCCACCGTACAGCGGGACATCGGAAGAGATACGCAGTATTTT.

V is TRBV5-6 and J is TRBJ1-4; D not certain. This CDR3 region has 15 residues. Per the germline V gene, CDR1 is SGHDT and CDR2 is YYEEEE. Trimming removed 1 base from V and 8 bases from J, with 15 bases in between. The CDR3 region is CASSLIGFPGEKLFF. The CDR3 DNA reads as TGTGCCAGCAGCTTGATAGGGTTTCCGGGAGAAAAACTGTTTTTT. Filled out from reference TRBV5-6 and TRBJ1-4, the complete variable domain reads DAGVTQSPTHLIKTRGQQVTLRCSPKSGHDTVSWYQQALGQGPQFIFQYYEEEERQRGNFPDRFSGHQFPNYSSELNVNALLLGDSALYLCASSLIGFPGEKLFFGSGTQLSVL.

The chain recombines TRBV28 with TRBJ2-2; TRBD1 agrees at 7 bases. This CDR3 contains 16 residues. Germline loops: CDR1 MDHEN, CDR2 SYDVKM. V lost 2 bases to trimming and J lost 0 bases; unmatched junction nucleotides: 3. For the CDR3, the DNA is TGTGCCAGCAGTTTAACCGGGACAGCGAACACCGGGGAGCTGTTTTTT. This encodes CASSLTGTANTGELFF.

The chain joins TRBV28 to TRBJ2-7; 10 bases are a match to TRBD2. CDR1 is MDHEN and CDR2 is SYDVKM in the germline V gene. The CDR3 has 16 amino acids. V shed 7 bases, J shed 0 bases, and the junction held 9 bases outside the gene matches. CDR3 DNA sequence: TGTGCCAGCAAGGGTAGCGGGAGGAGAAGCTCCTACGAGCAGTACTTC. Amino acid sequence: CASKGSGRRSSYEQYF.